Below, 5 T cell receptor beta chains from the same sample are listed, as sequenced in a study of monozygotic twins with inflammatory bowel disease (dated by TCRdb to the late 2010s). Receptor amplification or capture employed 5' RACE. TCRdb shows the sequencer as Illumina HiSeq 2500. Once TCRdb had reprocessed the reads, it stored one entry per CDR3 protein sequence and supplied no DNA. This sample's table has entries for some 300,000 distinct CDR3 sequences. Over 5% of the sample is in the top ten clones. Sample: blood. The source of these receptors is a human donor with ulcerative colitis or Crohn's disease, or a healthy co-twin of an affected twin (not recorded which).

The J gene is TRBJ2-6, the V gene TRBV11-2; lacking DNA, the TRBD1 call made by TCRdb goes unchecked. The CDR3 consists of 19 residues. Looked up from germline, CDR1 is SGHAT and CDR2 is FQNNGV. The CDR3: CASSFSLGQGFSGANVLTF. The variable domain in full, completed from reference TRBV11-2 and TRBJ2-6, reads EAGVAQSPRYKIIEKRQSVAFWCNPISGHATLYWYQQILGQGPKLLIQFQNNGVVDDSQLPKDRFSAERLKGVDSTLKIQPAKLEDSAVYLCASSFSLGQGFSGANVLTFGAGSRLTVL.

This CDR3 is CASSSTGNEQYF. V and J are TRBV11-2 and TRBJ2-7; with no DNA, the TCRdb D assignment of TRBD1 cannot be verified. Germline assignment: CDR1 SGHAT and CDR2 FQNNGV. The CDR3 spans 12 residues.

The rearrangement joins TRBV20-1 to TRBJ2-5; TCRdb reports TRBD2, a call that lacks DNA to check it against. The CDR3 covers 13 residues. Germline V lookup: CDR1 DFQATT, CDR2 SNEGSKA (reference sequence). CDR3 sequence reads: CSAGPAGQETQYF.

Here the CDR3 reads CASSLGGTGSGEQFF. The chain combines TRBV5-1 with TRBJ2-1; no DNA is available, so the TRBD1 call from TCRdb remains unchecked. Germline assignment: CDR1 SGHRS and CDR2 YFSETQ. The CDR3 contains 15 residues.

The rearrangement links TRBV20-1 to TRBJ1-1. The germline V gene has CDR1 DFQATT and CDR2 SNEGSKA (reference sequence). The CDR3 is 13 residues long. This CDR3 is CSAPVAGSRRAFF.